A selection of T cell receptor beta chains follows, all from one sample in a study of shared clonotypes between healthy human individuals. TCRdb keeps only in-frame clones here, not all; method: immunoSEQ multiplex PCR. The repertoire includes some 2.3 million clones, approximately 95% of them detected once, and 0.39% sits in the top ten. What was sequenced was naive CD4+ T cells from PBMCs. The receptors come from a man between 18 and 29 years old in good health. Some clones in this sample may be carry-over from other donors' samples. Each CDR3 is given with its conserved first and last residue. D genes are given only for firm matches. A row's size may be missing; if present it is once, few, many or a size class.

TRBV9	NA	TRBJ2-1	NA	TGTGCCAGCAGCGTAGTCACAGAGAACAATGAGCAGTTCTTC	CASSVVTENNEQFF
TRBV5-1	NA	TRBJ1-5	NA	TGCGCCAGCAGCCCCGGGCCGAACAACGACAATCAGCCCCAGCATTTT	CASSPGPNNDNQPQHF
TRBV5-1	NA	TRBJ2-7	TRBD2	TGCGCCAGCAGCTTGGCCGTGGGGACTAGAACCTCCTACGAGCAGTACTTC	CASSLAVGTRTSYEQYF
TRBV29-1	NA	TRBJ1-1	NA	TGCAGCGTTGAGTTGAACACTGAAGCTTTCTTT	CSVELNTEAFF
TRBV7-3	NA	TRBJ2-5	TRBD2	TGTGCCAGCAGCCCGGGACTAGCGGGAGTTGAGACCCAGTACTTC	CASSPGLAGVETQYF
TRBV7-9	once	TRBJ1-1	NA	TGTGCCAGCAGCCGAGACCTGAGGGACACTGAAGCTTTCTTT	CASSRDLRDTEAFF
TRBV6-1	once	TRBJ1-1	NA	TGTGCCAGCAGTGAAGCGTGGGGGAACACTGAAGCTTTCTTT	CASSEAWGNTEAFF
TRBV2	NA	TRBJ1-5	TRBD1	TGTGCCAGCAGGGAAACGGACAGGGAAAGTCAGCCCCAGCATTTT	CASRETDRESQPQHF
TRBV11-1	NA	TRBJ1-6	NA	TGTGCCAGCAGCTTAGCGGGCCTTGGGGCCCTCCACTTT	CASSLAGLGALHF
TRBV11-2	NA	TRBJ2-7	NA	TGTGCCAGCAGCTCACCGAGAGGTTTTCGCGAGCAGTACTTC	CASSSPRGFREQYF
TRBV5-6	once	TRBJ2-7	NA	TGTGCCAGCAGCTTTTTATTCTACGAGCAGTACTTC	CASSFLFYEQYF
TRBV6-5	NA	TRBJ1-6	NA	TGTGCCAGCCGGCCCTTAGAAAATAATTCACCCCTCCACTTT	CASRPLENNSPLHF
TRBV10-3	NA	TRBJ2-7	TRBD1	TGTGCCATCAGTGGAGGACAGGATGCCTACGAGCAGTACTTC	CAISGGQDAYEQYF
TRBV20-1	few	TRBJ1-1	NA	TGCAGTGCTAGAAGGCCCCGAGGGGCTTTCTTT	CSARRPRGAFF
TRBV4-2	NA	TRBJ2-1	NA	TGTGCCAGCAGCCAAGAGAGAGTAGCGGTCTACAATGAGCAGTTCTTC	CASSQERVAVYNEQFF
TRBV30	NA	TRBJ1-5	NA	TGTGCCTGGAGTCCCCCAACAGTTTTTCAGCCCCAGCATTTT	CAWSPPTVFQPQHF
TRBV4-1	NA	TRBJ2-1	NA	TGCGCCAGCAGCCAAGGGCAACAGGGCCCTGTATCCAATGAGCAGTTCTTC	CASSQGQQGPVSNEQFF
TRBV9	NA	TRBJ2-3	TRBD1	TGTGCCAGCGGGACAGGACGGTTAGGGACAGGTACGCAGTATTTT	CASGTGRLGTGTQYF
TRBV10-3	NA	TRBJ2-2	NA	TGTGCCATCAGGGGGGGACAGTTGAACACCGGGGAGCTGTTTTTT	CAIRGGQLNTGELFF
TRBV4-1	NA	TRBJ1-4	TRBD1	TGCGCCAGCAGCCAAGTGGGGACAGGGGGGGAAAAACTGTTTTTT	CASSQVGTGGEKLFF
TRBV6-4	NA	TRBJ2-1	NA	TGTGCCAGCAGTGAATCAGGGGCCTCCTACAATGAGCAGTTCTTC	CASSESGASYNEQFF
TRBV27	NA	TRBJ2-7	NA	TGTGCCAGCAGCCCCCCCTACGAGCAGTACTTC	CASSPPYEQYF
TRBV21-1	NA	TRBJ2-7	NA	TGTGCCAGCAGCAGTACCGGGTCCCGGGACGAGCAGTACTTC	CASSSTGSRDEQYF
TRBV7-8	NA	TRBJ1-3	TRBD1	TGTGCCAGCAGCCCGTCGACAGGGAGGAGAAACACCATATATTTT	CASSPSTGRRNTIYF
TRBV10-2	NA	TRBJ1-1	NA	TGCGCCACCAGGGTTAGGGAAGGCACTGAAGCTTTCTTT	CATRVREGTEAFF
TRBV7-3	NA	TRBJ2-7	TRBD1	TGTGCCAGCAGCACCGGACAGGGTAATACCTACGAGCAGTACTTC	CASSTGQGNTYEQYF
TRBV11-3	NA	TRBJ1-5	NA	TGTGCCAGCAGCTTGGTTAGGGGGATGGTCCTATCTGGCAATCAGCCCCAGCATTTT	CASSLVRGMVLSGNQPQHF
TRBV28	NA	TRBJ1-3	NA	TGTGCCAGCAGTCGGTCCAGCTCTGGAAACACCATATATTTT	CASSRSSSGNTIYF
TRBV2	NA	TRBJ2-3	NA	TGTGCCAGCAGTGATGATGGGACAGATACGCAGTATTTT	CASSDDGTDTQYF
TRBV18	NA	TRBJ2-7	TRBD1	TGTGCCAGCTCACCACCCAGCGGGACAGGGCTCTACGAGCAGTACTTC	CASSPPSGTGLYEQYF
TRBV27	NA	TRBJ2-7	NA	TGTGCCAGCAGTAGACAGCGCGGCGGCTACGAGCAGTACTTC	CASSRQRGGYEQYF
TRBV25-1	NA	TRBJ1-4	NA	TGTGCCAGCAGTGTAAATGGTTGGGCTAATGAAAAACTGTTTTTT	CASSVNGWANEKLFF
TRBV11-1	once	TRBJ2-7	NA	TGTGCCAGCAGCAACCGACAGTATTCCTACGAGCAGTACTTC	CASSNRQYSYEQYF
TRBV19	NA	TRBJ1-1	TRBD1	TGTGCCAGTAGTAGGACAGGGGGTCAAAGGAGGACTGAAGCTTTCTTT	CASSRTGGQRRTEAFF
TRBV7-8	NA	TRBJ1-2	TRBD1	TGTGCCAGCAGCTTACAGGGGGCGGTTGGCTACACCTTC	CASSLQGAVGYTF
TRBV5-1	NA	TRBJ1-2	TRBD1	TGCGCCAGCAGCGTAGAGCCGGGACAGGGATATGGCTACACCTTC	CASSVEPGQGYGYTF
TRBV6-9	NA	TRBJ1-2	NA	TGTGCCAGCAGTTACTTACAGGACAGCTATGGCTACACCTTC	CASSYLQDSYGYTF
TRBV2	NA	TRBJ2-7	TRBD1	TGTGCCGGACAGGGGGAACGAGATTCCTACGAGCAGTACTTC	CAGQGERDSYEQYF
TRBV5-4	NA	TRBJ2-2	NA	TGTGCCAGCAGCCCGGGACTGGTAAACACCGGGGAGCTGTTTTTT	CASSPGLVNTGELFF
TRBV6-1	NA	TRBJ1-2	TRBD1	TGTGCCAGCAGTAGCGCTACAGGGGCCTTGGGCTACACCTTC	CASSSATGALGYTF
TRBV4-1	NA	TRBJ1-2	TRBD1	TGCGCCAGCAGCCCAGGGGGGGCCTGGCCAGTTGCCTACACCTTC	CASSPGGAWPVAYTF
TRBV6-6	NA	TRBJ1-4	NA	TGTGCCAGCAGTTACTCGCTTCGTGGAGAAAAACTGTTTTTT	CASSYSLRGEKLFF
TRBV28	NA	TRBJ1-2	NA	TGTGCCTGTGGCAGCCCGAACTATGGCTACACCTTC	CACGSPNYGYTF
TRBV2	NA	TRBJ2-1	NA	TGTGCCAGCAGCCCAACTAGCAGTGAGCAGTTCTTC	CASSPTSSEQFF
TRBV18	NA	TRBJ2-3	TRBD2	TGTGCCAGCCCCTCACGAGCGGGATCCACAGATACGCAGTATTTT	CASPSRAGSTDTQYF
TRBV29-1	NA	TRBJ1-2	TRBD1	TGCAGCTCCTACGACAGGGCTGCTAACTATGGCTACACCTTC	CSSYDRAANYGYTF
TRBV5-5	NA	TRBJ1-5	NA	TGTGCCAGCAGCGACAGGCCGATACAGAGCAATCAGCCCCAGCATTTT	CASSDRPIQSNQPQHF
TRBV18	NA	TRBJ2-7	NA	TGTGCCAGCTCACCTTTTCGAGGTACTGCCGATGCGGTGCAGTACTTC	CASSPFRGTADAVQYF
TRBV30	NA	TRBJ2-1	TRBD2	TGTGCCTGGAGTGTATGGTCGGGGGGGAATGAGCAGTTCTTC	CAWSVWSGGNEQFF
TRBV2	NA	TRBJ1-1	NA	TGTGCCAGCAGTGCAGAGCAGGGTACTGAAGCTTTCTTT	CASSAEQGTEAFF
TRBV6-5	once	TRBJ2-3	TRBD2	TGTGCCAGCAGTTCAACTAGCGGGGCCTCGGGGGATACGCAGTATTTT	CASSSTSGASGDTQYF
TRBV28	NA	TRBJ2-7	TRBD1	TGTGCCAGCAGGGACAGGGGTGAGCAGTACTTC	CASRDRGEQYF
TRBV6-1	few	TRBJ2-1	NA	TGTGCCAGCAGTGCCACATTGGCGGGTGAGCAGTTCTTC	CASSATLAGEQFF
TRBV7-8	NA	TRBJ1-2	TRBD1	TGTGCCAGCAGCTCCTCTACGACAGGGTGGTATGGCTACACCTTC	CASSSSTTGWYGYTF
TRBV9	NA	TRBJ2-5	TRBD1	TGTGCCAGCAGCCTCCGGGACAGAGGAGGGACCCAGTACTTC	CASSLRDRGGTQYF